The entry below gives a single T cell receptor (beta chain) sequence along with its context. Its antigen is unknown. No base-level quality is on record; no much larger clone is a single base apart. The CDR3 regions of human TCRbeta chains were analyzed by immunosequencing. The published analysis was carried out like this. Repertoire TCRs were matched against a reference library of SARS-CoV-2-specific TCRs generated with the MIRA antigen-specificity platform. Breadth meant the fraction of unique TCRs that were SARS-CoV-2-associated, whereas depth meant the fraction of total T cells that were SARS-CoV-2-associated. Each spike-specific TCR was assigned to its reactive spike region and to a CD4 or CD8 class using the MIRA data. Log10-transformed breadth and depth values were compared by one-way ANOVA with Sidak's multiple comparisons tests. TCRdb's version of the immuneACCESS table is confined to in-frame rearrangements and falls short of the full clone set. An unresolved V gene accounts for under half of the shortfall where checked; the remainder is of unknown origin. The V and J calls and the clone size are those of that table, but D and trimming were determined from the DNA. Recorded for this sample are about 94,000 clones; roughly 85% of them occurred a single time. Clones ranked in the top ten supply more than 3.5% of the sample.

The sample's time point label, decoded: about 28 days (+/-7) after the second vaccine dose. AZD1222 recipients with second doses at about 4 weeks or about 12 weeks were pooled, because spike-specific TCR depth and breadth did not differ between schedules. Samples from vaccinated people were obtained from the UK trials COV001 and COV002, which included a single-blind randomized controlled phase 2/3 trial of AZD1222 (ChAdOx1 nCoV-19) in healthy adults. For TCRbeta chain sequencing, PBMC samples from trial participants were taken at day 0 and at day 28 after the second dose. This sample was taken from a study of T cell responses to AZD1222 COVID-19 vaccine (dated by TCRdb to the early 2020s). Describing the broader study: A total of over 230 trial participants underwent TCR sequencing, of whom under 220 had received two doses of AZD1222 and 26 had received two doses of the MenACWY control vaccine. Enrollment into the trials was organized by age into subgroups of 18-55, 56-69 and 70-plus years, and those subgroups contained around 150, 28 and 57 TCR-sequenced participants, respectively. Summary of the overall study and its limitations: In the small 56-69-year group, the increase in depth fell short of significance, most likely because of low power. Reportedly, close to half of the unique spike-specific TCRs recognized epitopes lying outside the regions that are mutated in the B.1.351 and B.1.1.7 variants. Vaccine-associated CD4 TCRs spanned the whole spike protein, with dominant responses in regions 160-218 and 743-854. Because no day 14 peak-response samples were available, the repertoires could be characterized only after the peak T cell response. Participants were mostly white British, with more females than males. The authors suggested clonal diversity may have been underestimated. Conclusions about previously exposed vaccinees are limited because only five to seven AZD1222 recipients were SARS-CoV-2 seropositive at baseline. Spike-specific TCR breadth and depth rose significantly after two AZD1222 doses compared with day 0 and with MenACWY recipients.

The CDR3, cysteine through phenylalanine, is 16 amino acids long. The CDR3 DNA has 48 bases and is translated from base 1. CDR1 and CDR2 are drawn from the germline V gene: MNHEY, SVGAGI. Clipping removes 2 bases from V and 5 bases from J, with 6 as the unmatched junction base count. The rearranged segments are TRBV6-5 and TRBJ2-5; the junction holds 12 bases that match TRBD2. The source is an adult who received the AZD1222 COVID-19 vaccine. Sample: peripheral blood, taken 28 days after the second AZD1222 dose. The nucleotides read TGTGCCAGCAGTTACCCGCTAGCGGGAGGGGAGGAGACCCAGTACTTC. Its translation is CASSYPLAGGEETQYF.